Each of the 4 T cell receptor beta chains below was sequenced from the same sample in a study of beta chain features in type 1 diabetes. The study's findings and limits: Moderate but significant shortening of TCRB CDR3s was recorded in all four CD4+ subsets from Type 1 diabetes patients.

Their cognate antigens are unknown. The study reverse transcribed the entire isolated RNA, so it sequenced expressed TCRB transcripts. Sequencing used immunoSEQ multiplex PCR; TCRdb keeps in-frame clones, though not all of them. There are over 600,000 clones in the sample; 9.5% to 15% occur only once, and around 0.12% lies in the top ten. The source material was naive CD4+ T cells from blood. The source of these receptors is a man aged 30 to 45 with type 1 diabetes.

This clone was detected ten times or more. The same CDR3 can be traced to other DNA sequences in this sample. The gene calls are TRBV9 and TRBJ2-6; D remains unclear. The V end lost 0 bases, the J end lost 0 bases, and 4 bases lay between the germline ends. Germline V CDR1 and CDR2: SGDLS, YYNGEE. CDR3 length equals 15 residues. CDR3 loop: CASSVGSSGANVLTF. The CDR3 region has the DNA TGTGCCAGCAGCGTAGGCAGCTCTGGGGCCAACGTCCTGACTTTC.

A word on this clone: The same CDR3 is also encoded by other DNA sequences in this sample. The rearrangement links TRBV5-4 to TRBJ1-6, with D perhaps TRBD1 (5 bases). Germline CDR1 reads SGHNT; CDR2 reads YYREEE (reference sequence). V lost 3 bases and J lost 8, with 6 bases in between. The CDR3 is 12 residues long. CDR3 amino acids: CASSSRDSPLHF. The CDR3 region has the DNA TGTGCCAGCAGCTCCAGGGATTCACCCCTCCACTTT.

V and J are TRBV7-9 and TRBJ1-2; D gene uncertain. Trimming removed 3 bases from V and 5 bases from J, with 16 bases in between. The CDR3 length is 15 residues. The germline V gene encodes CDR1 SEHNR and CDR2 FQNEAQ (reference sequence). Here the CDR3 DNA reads TGTGCCAGCAGCTTTGGACGCCACGACCTTTATGGCTACACCTTC. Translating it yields CASSFGRHDLYGYTF. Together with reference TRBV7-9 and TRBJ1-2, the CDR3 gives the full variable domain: DTGVSQNPRHKITKRGQNVTFRCDPISEHNRLYWYRQTLGQGPEFLTYFQNEAQLEKSRLLSDRFSAERPKGSFSTLEIQRTEQGDSAMYLCASSFGRHDLYGYTFGSGTRLTVV.

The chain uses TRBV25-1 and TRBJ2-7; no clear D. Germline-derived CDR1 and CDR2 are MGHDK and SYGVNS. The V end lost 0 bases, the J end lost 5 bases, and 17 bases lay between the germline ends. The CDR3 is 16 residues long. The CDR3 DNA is TGTGCCAGCAGTGAATATCCCCAGGTTGAGTGGGACGAGCAGTACTTC. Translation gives CASSEYPQVEWDEQYF.